A selection of T cell receptor beta chains follows, all from one sample in a study of blood T cell repertoires in COVID-19. Method: immunoSEQ multiplex PCR; TCRdb's copy keeps in-frame clones and lacks some. The table lists 150,000 to 200,000 clones, 80% to 95% of them singletons, with about 0.54% in the top ten. Sequenced sample: peripheral blood. These receptors were collected from a man aged 50-59 years with acute or convalescent COVID-19. Both conserved end residues are part of each CDR3. Fields, in order: CDR3 DNA, CDR3 protein, V gene, J gene, D gene, clone size. The D gene is left open where the match is weak. The size entry is marked missing in some rows and otherwise reads once, few, many or a size class.

TGTGCCAGCAGTGGTATTAGCGGGGGGTTTAATGAGCAGTTCTTC	CASSGISGGFNEQFF	TRBV2	TRBJ2-1	TRBD2	.
TGTGCCAGCAAAAGCGCAGGGTATAGCAATCAGCCCCAGCATTTT	CASKSAGYSNQPQHF	TRBV7-2	TRBJ1-5	.	.
TGTGCCAGCAGCCGCCGGGAGTCCGCTGGAAACACCATATATTTT	CASSRRESAGNTIYF	TRBV4-2	TRBJ1-3	.	.
TGCGCCAGCAGCTTTACCGGGACTAGCGGGGGGGCCTACGAGCAGTACTTC	CASSFTGTSGGAYEQYF	TRBV5-1	TRBJ2-7	TRBD2	once
TGTGCCAGCAGTGTACCGGGACAGGGACAAGAGACCCAGTACTTC	CASSVPGQGQETQYF	TRBV25-1	TRBJ2-5	TRBD1	.
TGTGCCTGGAGAAAAAGCGGGGGCGCGGGAACTGAAGCTTTCTTT	CAWRKSGGAGTEAFF	TRBV30	TRBJ1-1	.	.
TGTGCCAGCAGCCAACCGGGGAGGGGTACTGAAGCTTTCTTT	CASSQPGRGTEAFF	TRBV3-1/TRBV3-2	TRBJ1-1	.	.
TGCGCCAGCAGCTTGGCCGAGGGTTATGGCTACACCTTC	CASSLAEGYGYTF	TRBV5-1	TRBJ1-2	.	.
TGTGCCAGTAGTTCCCGGGACGGCCGGGGGGCCGGGGAGCTGTTTTTT	CASSSRDGRGAGELFF	TRBV19	TRBJ2-2	TRBD2	.
TGTGCCAGCAGGCCCACCGGGACAGGGGGTGAGCAGTACTTC	CASRPTGTGGEQYF	TRBV28	TRBJ2-7	TRBD1	.
TGTGCCAGCAGCCTGGGCTGGGGGGGCTTGTACGAGCAGTACTTC	CASSLGWGGLYEQYF	TRBV6-5	TRBJ2-7	.	.
TGTGCCAGCAGTCCCGGGACAGGAGGAAACACCATATATTTT	CASSPGTGGNTIYF	TRBV27	TRBJ1-3	TRBD1	few
TGTGCCAGCAGTACCGGGACAGCAAACACCGGGGAGCTGTTTTTT	CASSTGTANTGELFF	TRBV27	TRBJ2-2	TRBD1	.
TGTGCCAGCAGTTCTACTCCATCCGGGGAGCTGTTTTTT	CASSSTPSGELFF	TRBV12-3/TRBV12-4	TRBJ2-2	.	.
TGTGCCAGCAGCTTAGTTGGCGGGGGCCGCACAGATACGCAGTATTTT	CASSLVGGGRTDTQYF	TRBV7-2	TRBJ2-3	.	.
TGTGCCAGCAGTTCTCTAGCCACCTGGAAGTTCTTC	CASSSLATWKFF	TRBV12-3/TRBV12-4	TRBJ2-1	.	.
TGTGCCAGCCAGACAGGGGCAAATGAAAAACTGTTTTTT	CASQTGANEKLFF	TRBV21-1	TRBJ1-4	.	.
TGTGCCACCAGCAGAGGTAGTAGCAATCAGCCCCAGCATTTT	CATSRGSSNQPQHF	TRBV15	TRBJ1-5	.	.
TGTGCCAGCAGCTTGGGCGGGACCCCAGTGACCCAGTACTTC	CASSLGGTPVTQYF	TRBV7-6	TRBJ2-5	.	.
TGTGCCACCAGCAGAACAGCGGGTGAAGGGCCTCTAGCCAAAAACATTCAGTACTTC	CATSRTAGEGPLAKNIQYF	TRBV15	TRBJ2-4	.	.
TGTGCCAGCAGCCAAGATGTAGCTGGAAACACCATATATTTT	CASSQDVAGNTIYF	TRBV3-1/TRBV3-2	TRBJ1-3	.	.
TGTGCCAGCAGCCCCTGGACAGGAGGGTACAATGAGCAGTTCTTC	CASSPWTGGYNEQFF	TRBV7-9	TRBJ2-1	.	once
TGTGCCAGCAGCTTTCCGAGGGAGGCTAGCTCCTACAATGAGCAGTTCTTC	CASSFPREASSYNEQFF	TRBV9	TRBJ2-1	.	.
TGTGCCTGGAGTACAACAGGGTGGCGTGCTTTCTTT	CAWSTTGWRAFF	TRBV30	TRBJ1-1	.	.
TGCGCCAGCAGCCAAGAGATCCAACCGGGACTAGCGGGAGGGGATGAGCAGTTCTTC	CASSQEIQPGLAGGDEQFF	TRBV4-1	TRBJ2-1	TRBD2	.
TGCGCCAGCAGCTTGCTGGGGCGGCAAGAGACCCAGTACTTC	CASSLLGRQETQYF	TRBV5-1	TRBJ2-5	.	.
TGTGCCAGCAGTGAAGCACAGTTGGGTGGCTACACCTTC	CASSEAQLGGYTF	TRBV2	TRBJ1-2	.	.
TGTGCCAGCAGCTTATCGGCCCGAGCGGGGGGCGCCGGGGAGCTGTTTTTT	CASSLSARAGGAGELFF	TRBV7-6	TRBJ2-2	TRBD2	.
TGTGCCAGCAGCCCCCCCCGAGACAGTTATAATGAAAAACTGTTTTTT	CASSPPRDSYNEKLFF	TRBV5-5	TRBJ1-4	.	.
TGCGCCAGCAGCTTGGGGACAGGGACCGGGTGGGAGACCCAGTACTTC	CASSLGTGTGWETQYF	TRBV5-1	TRBJ2-5	TRBD1	.
TGCAGCGTCACTAGGAGCTCCTACGAGCAGTACTTC	CSVTRSSYEQYF	TRBV29-1	TRBJ2-7	.	.
TGTGCCAGCAGTCCATTGACAGGGGGTAAGGAAAAACTGTTTTTT	CASSPLTGGKEKLFF	TRBV27	TRBJ1-4	TRBD1	.
TGTGCCAGCAGTTACATCGGACAGGGTAAAAATTCACCCCTCCACTTT	CASSYIGQGKNSPLHF	TRBV6-5	TRBJ1-6	TRBD1	.
TGTGCCAGCAGTTACTCCCAAGATACGCAGTATTTT	CASSYSQDTQYF	TRBV6-6	TRBJ2-3	.	.
TGTGCCAGTAAGGCAAGGGGTATGCGGGAGACCCAGTACTTC	CASKARGMRETQYF	TRBV19	TRBJ2-5	.	.
TGCGCCAGCAGCCAGACAGGGAACACTGAAGCTTTCTTT	CASSQTGNTEAFF	TRBV4-1	TRBJ1-1	.	.
TGTGCCAGCAGCTCACAGGGGAACACTGAAGCTTTCTTT	CASSSQGNTEAFF	TRBV7-3	TRBJ1-1	.	.
TGTGCCAGTAGCCGTCCGGGAAATTCACCCCTCCACTTT	CASSRPGNSPLHF	TRBV19	TRBJ1-6	.	.
TGTGCCAGCAGTTACAGGGGCTTGGGTCAGCCCCAGCATTTT	CASSYRGLGQPQHF	TRBV6-5	TRBJ1-5	.	.
TGTGCCAGCAGCGCACACGGGGGGGCAGGGACAGATACGCAGTATTTT	CASSAHGGAGTDTQYF	TRBV7-9	TRBJ2-3	TRBD2	.
TGCGCCAGCAGCGTTGGGACTAGCGGGAGCCGCGAGCAGTACTTC	CASSVGTSGSREQYF	TRBV5-1	TRBJ2-7	TRBD2	.
TGTGCCAGCAGACCCGGGACTAACAGTAAGCAGTTCTTC	CASRPGTNSKQFF	TRBV28	TRBJ2-1	TRBD2	.
TGCGCCAGCAGCTTAGCGGGACTAGCGAACACAGATACGCAGTATTTT	CASSLAGLANTDTQYF	TRBV5-1	TRBJ2-3	TRBD2	.
TGCGCCAGCAGCCAGGGGGAGAATTATGAAAAACTGTTTTTT	CASSQGENYEKLFF	TRBV5-1	TRBJ1-4	TRBD1	.